This T cell receptor (beta chain) is from a study of cytomegalovirus exposure and HLA in healthy donors. Study results and caveats: Under in vitro conditions, a few CMV-associated chains were confirmed as specific for CMV antigens. A list of roughly 160 TCR beta chains associated with cytomegalovirus was given.

CDR1 is MDHEN, CDR2 SYDVKM, per germline. Trimming took off 7 bases at V and 4 bases at J, with 16 bases between the two ends. This CDR3 has 14 residues. Profiled with immunoSEQ multiplex PCR; TCRdb holds only in-frame clones, not every one. The repertoire holds fewer than 200,000 clones, with roughly nine tenths as singletons. To note about this clone: Its antigen is unidentified.

The chain carries TRBV28 and TRBJ1-2; unclear D gene. Sequencing used PBMCs. This clonotype originated in a woman in her twenties or thirties in good health and CMV-seronegative. The CDR3, as DNA: TGTGCCAGCAATCCCCCCGGTTTGGGCTATGGCTACACCTTC. This sequence encodes CASNPPGLGYGYTF.